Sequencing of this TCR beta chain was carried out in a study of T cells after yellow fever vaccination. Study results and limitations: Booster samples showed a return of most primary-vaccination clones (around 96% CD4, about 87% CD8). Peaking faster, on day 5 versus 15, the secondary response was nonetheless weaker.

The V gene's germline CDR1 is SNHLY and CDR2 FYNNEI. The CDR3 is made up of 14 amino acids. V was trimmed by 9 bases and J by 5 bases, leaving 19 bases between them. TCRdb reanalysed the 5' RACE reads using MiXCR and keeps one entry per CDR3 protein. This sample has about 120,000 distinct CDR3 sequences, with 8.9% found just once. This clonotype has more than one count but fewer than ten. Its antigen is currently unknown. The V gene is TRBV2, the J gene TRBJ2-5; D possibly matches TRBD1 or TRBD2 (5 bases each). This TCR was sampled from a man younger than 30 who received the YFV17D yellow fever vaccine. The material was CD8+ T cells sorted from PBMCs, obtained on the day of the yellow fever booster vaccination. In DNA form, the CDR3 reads TGTGCCAGGGGGCAGGACCAGCCGGGGGAGACCCAGTACTTC. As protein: CARGQDQPGETQYF.